This T cell receptor (beta chain) was documented in a study of T-cell reconstitution after alpha-beta-depleted transplantation in children. Study-wide findings and caveats: In some patients, recipient T cells and intrathymic progenitors surviving conditioning explained high day-60 diversity.

This clonotype was observed at least ten times. Its specificity is unknown. Using unique molecular identifiers, the investigators prepared the TCRbeta library. Via MiXCR, TCRdb re-called the PCR reads, giving one row per CDR3 protein. The sample yields nearly 250,000 distinct CDR3 sequences, around 8% seen once. The V gene lost 4 bases and the J gene lost 7 bases, with 14 bases spanning the gap. This CDR3 spans 13 amino acids. Germline V gene data show CDR1 as MNHEY and CDR2 as SMNVEV (reference sequence). This TCR derives from a male patient aged 10 to 17 who had a stem cell transplant for acute lymphoblastic leukemia, so the T cells may come from the graft donor. The material sequenced was PBMCs, mostly from graft donor cells, taken 180 days after TCRalphabeta/CD19-depleted stem cell transplant. The rearrangement links TRBV27 to TRBJ2-7, with D perhaps TRBD1 or TRBD2 (6 bases each). CDR3 amino acids: CASSSRGRREQYF. The CDR3 coding sequence is TGTGCCAGCAGTTCCCGGGGGCGCAGGGAGCAGTACTTC.